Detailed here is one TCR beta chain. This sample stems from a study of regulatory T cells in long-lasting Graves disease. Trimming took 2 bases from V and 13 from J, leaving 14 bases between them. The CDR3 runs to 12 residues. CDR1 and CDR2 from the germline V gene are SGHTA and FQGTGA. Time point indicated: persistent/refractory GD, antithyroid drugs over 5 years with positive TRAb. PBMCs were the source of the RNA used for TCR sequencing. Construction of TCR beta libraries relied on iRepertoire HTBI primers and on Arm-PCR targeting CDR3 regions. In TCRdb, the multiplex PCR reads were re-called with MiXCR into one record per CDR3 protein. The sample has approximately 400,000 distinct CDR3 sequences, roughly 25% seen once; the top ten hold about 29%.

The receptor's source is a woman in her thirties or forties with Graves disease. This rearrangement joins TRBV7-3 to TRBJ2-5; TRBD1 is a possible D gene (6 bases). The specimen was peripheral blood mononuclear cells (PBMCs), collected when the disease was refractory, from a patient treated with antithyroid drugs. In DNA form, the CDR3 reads TGTGCCAGCAGCTTAGTGGGGGACACCTTGTACTTC. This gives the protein CASSLVGDTLYF.